This TCR beta chain was captured in a study of persistence of HIV-infected CD4 T cells. With regard to this clone: The antigen is not known.

This nonspecific control used anti-CD3/anti-CD28 bead stimulation of CD4+ T cells. Sorting selected CD4+ T cells upregulating both CD40 ligand and CD69. Plasma HIV-1 RNA stayed below 50 copies/mL for at least 4 years. The CDR3 covers 14 residues. Germline CDR1 and CDR2: MNHEY and SMNVEV (reference sequence). V was shortened by 5 bases and J by 0 bases, with 8 bases between the two germline ends. The libraries were made with immunoSEQ version 4 in survey mode. The repertoire was sequenced with immunoSEQ multiplex PCR; TCRdb's copy has only in-frame clones and lacks some. The profile shows about 43,000 clones, around 89% of them singletons.

V gene TRBV27 combines with J gene TRBJ1-5; D is unclear. The origin of this receptor is an adult man with HIV who was CMV-seropositive. The specimen comprised CD4+ T cells sorted from PBMCs after approximately 19-hour stimulation, sampled from a patient who received antiretroviral therapy. The chain's CDR3 is CASSQQNSNQPQHF. The CDR3 region has the DNA TGTGCCAGCAGTCAACAGAATAGCAATCAGCCCCAGCATTTT.